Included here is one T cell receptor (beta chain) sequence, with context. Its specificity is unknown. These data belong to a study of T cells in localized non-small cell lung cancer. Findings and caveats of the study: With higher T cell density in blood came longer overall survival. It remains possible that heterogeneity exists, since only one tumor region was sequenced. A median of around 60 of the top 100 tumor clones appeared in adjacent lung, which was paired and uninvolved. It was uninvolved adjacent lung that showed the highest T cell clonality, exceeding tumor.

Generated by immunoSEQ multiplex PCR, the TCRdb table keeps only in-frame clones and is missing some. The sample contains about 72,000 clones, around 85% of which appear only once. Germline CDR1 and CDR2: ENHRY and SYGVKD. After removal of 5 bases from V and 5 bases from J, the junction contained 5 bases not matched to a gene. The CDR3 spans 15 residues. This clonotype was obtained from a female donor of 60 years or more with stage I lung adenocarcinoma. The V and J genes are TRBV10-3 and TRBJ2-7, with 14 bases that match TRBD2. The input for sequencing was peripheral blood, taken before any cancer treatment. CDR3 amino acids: CAISRLAGGSHEQYF. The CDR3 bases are TGTGCCATCAGTCGACTAGCGGGAGGGTCCCACGAGCAGTACTTC.